This T cell receptor beta chain was sequenced for a study of T cell responses to AZD1222 COVID-19 vaccine. Study outcomes and limitations: Clonal diversity was possibly underestimated; the donors were predominantly white British and more often female. Baseline serology detected seropositivity in only five to seven AZD1222 recipients. The peak T cell response came first, and repertoires were sampled only after it.

Second-dose intervals near 4 or 12 weeks were combined. This CDR3 region has 13 residues. Trimming cost V 1 base and J 3 bases, with 4 bases left between them. To note about this clone: Its target is unknown.

TCRdb's table, derived via immunoSEQ multiplex PCR, lists solely in-frame clones and lacks some. This table has fewer than 90,000 clones, just over 90% appearing once. The sequenced sample was peripheral blood, obtained 28 days after the second AZD1222 dose. The J gene is TRBJ1-5, the V gene TRBV12-3 or TRBV12-4; D ambiguous. The clonotype originates from an adult who received the AZD1222 COVID-19 vaccine. CDR3: CASSLVPNQPQHF. CDR3 coding DNA: TGTGCCAGCAGTTTAGTCCCCAATCAGCCCCAGCATTTT.